This T cell receptor beta chain stems from a study of long-term antiretroviral therapy in people with HIV. Findings of the study overall: Among HIV repertoires, CDR3 length ranges were narrower than those of controls.

Every HIV-positive participant received treatment in the United States. Comment on this clone: Antigen specificity is unknown.

Trimming stripped 2 bases from V and 7 bases from J, with 3 bases between. Germline-derived CDR1 and CDR2 are DFQATT and SNEGSKA (reference sequence). This CDR3 comprises 10 residues. Sequencing used immunoSEQ v3.0 at survey level. Method: immunoSEQ multiplex PCR; TCRdb's copy keeps in-frame clones and lacks some. The sample gives 25,000 to 35,000 clones, 90% of which show up once; roughly 4% is in the top ten. Sequencing used unsorted PBMCs, obtained around 5 years after starting antiretroviral therapy. The chain carries TRBV20-1 and TRBJ2-1; D unclear. The TCR sequence derives from a woman in her 40s with HIV. CDR3 sequence (DNA): TGCAGTGCTAGATGGAATGAGCAGTTCTTC. It is translated as CSARWNEQFF.